The text below deals with one T cell receptor beta chain. Its antigen is unknown. The sample is drawn from a study of response to subunit inactivated influenza vaccine. Points from the study as a whole: It was suggested by the authors that few new T cells are recruited by each seasonal influenza vaccination.

TCRdb called the RT-PCR reads again in MiXCR, with one record for every CDR3 protein. The sample shows 750,000 to 850,000 distinct CDR3 sequences, less than 20% of them seen only once. Sequences were derived from PBMCs from blood, sampled about 5 days after vaccination. This receptor was obtained from a man aged 45-65 years who received an inactivated influenza vaccine.

The CDR3 nucleotides read TGTGCCACCAGCAGAGGAGACACCGGGGAGCTGTTTTTT. Protein: CATSRGDTGELFF. The chain employs TRBV15 and TRBJ2-2; unclear D gene. Germline V lookup: CDR1 LNHNV, CDR2 YYDKDF (reference sequence). Trimming shortened V by 1 base and J by 3 bases, and 3 bases separated the two germline ends. The CDR3 consists of 13 residues.